The clone carrying this T cell receptor (beta chain) appeared a few times. As yet, its antigen is unknown. The data belong to a study of response to subunit inactivated influenza vaccine. Study-level findings and limits: Authors suggested each seasonal influenza vaccination recruits few new T cells.

In TCRdb, the RT-PCR reads were re-called with MiXCR into one record per CDR3 protein. The data contain just over 300,000 distinct CDR3 sequences, roughly 22% of them seen just once; the ten biggest clones take up roughly a tenth. The V end lost 2 bases, the J end lost 9 bases, and 5 bases lay between the germline ends. Germline V gene data show CDR1 as MRHNA and CDR2 as SNTAGT. The CDR3 loop spans 11 amino acids. Source: PBMCs from blood, taken roughly 20 months after vaccination. The J gene is TRBJ1-5, the V gene TRBV6-4; no reliable D call. The TCR was taken from a man aged 50-75 years who received an inactivated influenza vaccine. Written as DNA, the CDR3 is TGTGCCAGCAGTGACCCGATGCCCCAGCATTTT. It codes for CASSDPMPQHF.